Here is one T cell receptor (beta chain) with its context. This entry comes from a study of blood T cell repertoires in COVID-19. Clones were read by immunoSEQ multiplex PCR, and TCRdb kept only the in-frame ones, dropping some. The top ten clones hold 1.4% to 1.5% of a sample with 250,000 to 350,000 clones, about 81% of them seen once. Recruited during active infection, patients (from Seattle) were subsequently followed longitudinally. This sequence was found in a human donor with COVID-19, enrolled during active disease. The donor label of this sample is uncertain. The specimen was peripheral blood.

The CDR3 nucleotides are TGTGCCAGCAGCTTAGGAGGGACAGGGGGAGGAAAGCAGTACTTC. Residues: CASSLGGTGGGKQYF. The V and J genes are TRBV7-9 and TRBJ2-7; 11 nucleotides match TRBD1. With 1 base clipped from V and 8 bases from J, the junction kept 7 bases outside the gene matches. This CDR3 is built from 15 residues. CDR1 is SEHNR, CDR2 FQNEAQ, per germline (reference sequence). The variable domain in full, with the rest retrieved from reference TRBV7-9 and TRBJ2-7, is DTGVSQNPRHKITKRGQNVTFRCDPISEHNRLYWYRQTLGQGPEFLTYFQNEAQLEKSRLLSDRFSAERPKGSFSTLEIQRTEQGDSAMYLCASSLGGTGGGKQYFGPGTRLTVT.